The next 9 T cell receptor beta chains were all read from a single sample in a study of T cell changes during pregnancy in multiple sclerosis. Data came from immunoSEQ multiplex PCR; TCRdb stores just in-frame clones and leaves some out. The table records under 45,000 clones, about 88% of them present only once. The source was CD8+ T cells from peripheral blood mononuclear cells, collected in the first trimester of pregnancy. These receptors originate from a female donor with multiple sclerosis, enrolled in a pregnancy study.

The V and J genes are TRBV5-6 and TRBJ1-2; the match to TRBD1 covers 8 bases. CDR1 is SGHDT and CDR2 is YYEEEE in the germline V gene. This CDR3 is 15 amino acids long. V shed 1 base and J 4 bases; nucleotides not matched to a gene: 6. The CDR3 is CASSLQGAPSYGYTF. The CDR3 nucleotides read TGTGCCAGCAGCTTGCAGGGGGCGCCGTCCTATGGCTACACCTTC.

This clone was seen a handful of times. This sequence joins TRBV7-3 and TRBJ2-5, with 9 bases that match TRBD1. The germline V gene has CDR1 SGHTA and CDR2 FQGTGA. This CDR3 contains 15 residues. The trim removed 3 bases at V and 2 bases at J, leaving 4 bases unmatched. The CDR3 sequence is CASSFAGQGQETQYF. In DNA form, the CDR3 reads TGTGCCAGCAGCTTCGCGGGACAGGGTCAAGAGACCCAGTACTTC.

This sequence joins TRBV9 and TRBJ2-3; TRBD2 aligns across 7 bases. The J segment lost 6 bases and the V segment lost 0 bases, leaving 10 bases of the junction unmatched. Looked up from germline, CDR1 is SGDLS and CDR2 is YYNGEE. CDR3 length: 16 residues. CDR3 loop: CASSVGEGAILDTQYF. The CDR3 region has the DNA TGTGCCAGCAGCGTAGGGGAGGGAGCTATTTTGGATACGCAGTATTTT.

This chain uses TRBV9 with TRBJ1-2; no firm D call. Germline assignment: CDR1 SGDLS and CDR2 YYNGEE. The germline V and J ends were trimmed by 4 bases and 5 bases, with 9 bases remaining between them. This CDR3 region has 12 residues. CDR3 nucleotides: TGTGCCAGCAGCACTGGTGAGTATGGCTACACCTTC. This translates into CASSTGEYGYTF.

This chain connects TRBV5-8 to TRBJ1-6; no reliable D call. V lost 7 bases, J lost 3 bases, and 8 bases lay in between. The CDR3 spans 13 residues. Germline V gene data show CDR1 as SGHTS and CDR2 as YDEGEE. The CDR3 spells CASLANYNSPLHF. The DNA of the CDR3 is TGTGCCAGCCTAGCAAACTATAATTCACCCCTCCACTTT.

The chain carries TRBV5-1 and TRBJ2-1, with D perhaps matching TRBD1 (6 bases). V was trimmed by 1 base and J by 5 bases, leaving 10 bases between them. The germline gives CDR1 SGHRS, CDR2 YFSETQ. The CDR3 extends over 14 amino acids. CDR3 DNA: TGCGCCAGCAGCTTGAACAGGGTCAACAATGAGCAGTTCTTC. Its protein product is CASSLNRVNNEQFF.

V is TRBV27 and J is TRBJ1-3; no definite D call. From germline, CDR1 is MNHEY and CDR2 SMNVEV (reference sequence). Trimming removed 5 bases from V and 4 bases from J, with 15 bases in between. This CDR3 spans 15 amino acids. CDR3 protein: CASSPWASGGNTIYF. The CDR3 DNA is TGTGCCAGCAGTCCGTGGGCCTCTGGGGGAAACACCATATATTTT.

The V call is TRBV7-9, the J call TRBJ2-7; possible D gene TRBD2, 5 bases. CDR3 length equals 15 residues. Germline loops: CDR1 SEHNR, CDR2 FQNEAQ (reference sequence). V lost 5 bases, J lost 2 bases, and 16 bases lay in between. In DNA, the CDR3 is TGTGCCAGCAGCCCCTGGGGAGAGGAACCCTACGAGCAGTACTTC. The encoded protein is CASSPWGEEPYEQYF.

CDR3 loop: CASSQTWTSGFYNEQFF. CDR3 nucleotide sequence: TGCGCCAGCAGCCAGACCTGGACTAGCGGGTTCTACAATGAGCAGTTCTTC. V usage is TRBV4-1 and J usage is TRBJ2-1; TRBD2 matches at 11 bases. The CDR3 has 17 residues. The trim removed 3 bases at V and 3 bases at J, leaving 7 bases unmatched. In germline, CDR1 is MGHRA, CDR2 YSYEKL.